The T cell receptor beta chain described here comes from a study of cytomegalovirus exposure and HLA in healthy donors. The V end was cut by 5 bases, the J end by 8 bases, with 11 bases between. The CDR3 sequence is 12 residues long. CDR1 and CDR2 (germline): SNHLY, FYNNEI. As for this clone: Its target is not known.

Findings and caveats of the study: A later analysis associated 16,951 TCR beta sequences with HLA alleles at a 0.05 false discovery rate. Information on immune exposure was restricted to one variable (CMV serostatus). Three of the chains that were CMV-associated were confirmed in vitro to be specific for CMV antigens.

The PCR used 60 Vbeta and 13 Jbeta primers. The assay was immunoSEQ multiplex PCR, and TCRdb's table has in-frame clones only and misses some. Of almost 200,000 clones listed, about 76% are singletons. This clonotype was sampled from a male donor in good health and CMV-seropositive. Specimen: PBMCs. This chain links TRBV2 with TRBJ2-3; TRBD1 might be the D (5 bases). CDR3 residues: CASSLQGGTQYF. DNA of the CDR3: TGTGCCAGCAGTCTTCAGGGTGGTACGCAGTATTTT. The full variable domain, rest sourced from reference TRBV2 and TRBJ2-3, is EPEVTQTPSHQVTQMGQEVILRCVPISNHLYFYWYRQILGQKVEFLVSFYNNEISEKSEIFDDQFSVERPDGSNFTLKIRSTKLEDSAMYFCASSLQGGTQYFGPGTRLTVL.